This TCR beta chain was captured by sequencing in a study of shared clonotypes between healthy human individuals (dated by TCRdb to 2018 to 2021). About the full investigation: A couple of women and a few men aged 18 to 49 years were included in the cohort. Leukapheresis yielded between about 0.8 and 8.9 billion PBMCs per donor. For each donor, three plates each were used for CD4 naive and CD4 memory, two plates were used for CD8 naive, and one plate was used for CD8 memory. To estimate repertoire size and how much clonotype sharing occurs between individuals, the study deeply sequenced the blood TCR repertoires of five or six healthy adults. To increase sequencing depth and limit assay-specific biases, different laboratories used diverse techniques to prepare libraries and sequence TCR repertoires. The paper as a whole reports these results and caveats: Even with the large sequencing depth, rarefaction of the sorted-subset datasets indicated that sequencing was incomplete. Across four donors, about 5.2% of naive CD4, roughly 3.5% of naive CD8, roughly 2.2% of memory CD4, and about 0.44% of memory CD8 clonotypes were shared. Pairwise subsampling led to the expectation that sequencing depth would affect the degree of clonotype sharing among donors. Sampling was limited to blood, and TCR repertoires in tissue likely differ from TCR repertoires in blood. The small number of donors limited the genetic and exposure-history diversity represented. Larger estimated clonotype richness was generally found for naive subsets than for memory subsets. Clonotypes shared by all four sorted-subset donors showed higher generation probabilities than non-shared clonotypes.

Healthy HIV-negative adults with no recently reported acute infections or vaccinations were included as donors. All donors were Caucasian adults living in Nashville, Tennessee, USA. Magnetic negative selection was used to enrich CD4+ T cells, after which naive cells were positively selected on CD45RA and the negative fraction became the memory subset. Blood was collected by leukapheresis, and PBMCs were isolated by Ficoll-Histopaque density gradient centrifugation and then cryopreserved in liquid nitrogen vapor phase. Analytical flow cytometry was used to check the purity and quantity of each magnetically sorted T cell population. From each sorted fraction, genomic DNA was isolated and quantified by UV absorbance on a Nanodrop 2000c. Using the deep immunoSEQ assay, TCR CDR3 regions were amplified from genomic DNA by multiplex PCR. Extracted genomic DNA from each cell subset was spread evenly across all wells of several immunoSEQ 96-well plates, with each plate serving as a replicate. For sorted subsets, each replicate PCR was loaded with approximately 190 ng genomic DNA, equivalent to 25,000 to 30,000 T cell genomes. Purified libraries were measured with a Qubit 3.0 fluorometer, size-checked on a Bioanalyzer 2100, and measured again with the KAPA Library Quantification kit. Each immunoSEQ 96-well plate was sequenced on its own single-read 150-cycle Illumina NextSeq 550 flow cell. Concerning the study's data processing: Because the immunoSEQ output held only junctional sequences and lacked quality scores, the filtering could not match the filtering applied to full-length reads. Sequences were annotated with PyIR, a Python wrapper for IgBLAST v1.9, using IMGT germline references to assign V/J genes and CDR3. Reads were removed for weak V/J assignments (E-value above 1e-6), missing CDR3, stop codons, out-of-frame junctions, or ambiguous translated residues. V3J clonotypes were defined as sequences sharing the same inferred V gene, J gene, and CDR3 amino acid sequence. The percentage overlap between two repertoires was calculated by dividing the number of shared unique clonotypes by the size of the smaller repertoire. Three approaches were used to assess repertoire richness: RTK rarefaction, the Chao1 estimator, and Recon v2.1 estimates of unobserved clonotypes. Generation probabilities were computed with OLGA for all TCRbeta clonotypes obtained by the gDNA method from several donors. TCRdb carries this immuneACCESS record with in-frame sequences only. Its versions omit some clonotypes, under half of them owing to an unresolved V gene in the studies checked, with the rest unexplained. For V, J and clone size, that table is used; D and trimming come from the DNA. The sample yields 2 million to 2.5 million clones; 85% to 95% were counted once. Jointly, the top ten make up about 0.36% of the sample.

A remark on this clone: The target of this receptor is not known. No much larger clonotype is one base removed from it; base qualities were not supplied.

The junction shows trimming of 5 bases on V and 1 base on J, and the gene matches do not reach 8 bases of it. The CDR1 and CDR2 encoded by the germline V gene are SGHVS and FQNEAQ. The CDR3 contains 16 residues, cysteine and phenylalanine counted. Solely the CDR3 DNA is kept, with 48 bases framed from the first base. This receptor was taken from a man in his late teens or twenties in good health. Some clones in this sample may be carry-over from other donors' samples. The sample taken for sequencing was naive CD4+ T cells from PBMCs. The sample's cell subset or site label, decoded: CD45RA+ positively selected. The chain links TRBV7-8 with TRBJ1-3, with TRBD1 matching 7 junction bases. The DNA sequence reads TGTGCCAGCAGCCCAAGACAGGGTTTGTCTGGAAACACCATATATTTT. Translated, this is CASSPRQGLSGNTIYF.